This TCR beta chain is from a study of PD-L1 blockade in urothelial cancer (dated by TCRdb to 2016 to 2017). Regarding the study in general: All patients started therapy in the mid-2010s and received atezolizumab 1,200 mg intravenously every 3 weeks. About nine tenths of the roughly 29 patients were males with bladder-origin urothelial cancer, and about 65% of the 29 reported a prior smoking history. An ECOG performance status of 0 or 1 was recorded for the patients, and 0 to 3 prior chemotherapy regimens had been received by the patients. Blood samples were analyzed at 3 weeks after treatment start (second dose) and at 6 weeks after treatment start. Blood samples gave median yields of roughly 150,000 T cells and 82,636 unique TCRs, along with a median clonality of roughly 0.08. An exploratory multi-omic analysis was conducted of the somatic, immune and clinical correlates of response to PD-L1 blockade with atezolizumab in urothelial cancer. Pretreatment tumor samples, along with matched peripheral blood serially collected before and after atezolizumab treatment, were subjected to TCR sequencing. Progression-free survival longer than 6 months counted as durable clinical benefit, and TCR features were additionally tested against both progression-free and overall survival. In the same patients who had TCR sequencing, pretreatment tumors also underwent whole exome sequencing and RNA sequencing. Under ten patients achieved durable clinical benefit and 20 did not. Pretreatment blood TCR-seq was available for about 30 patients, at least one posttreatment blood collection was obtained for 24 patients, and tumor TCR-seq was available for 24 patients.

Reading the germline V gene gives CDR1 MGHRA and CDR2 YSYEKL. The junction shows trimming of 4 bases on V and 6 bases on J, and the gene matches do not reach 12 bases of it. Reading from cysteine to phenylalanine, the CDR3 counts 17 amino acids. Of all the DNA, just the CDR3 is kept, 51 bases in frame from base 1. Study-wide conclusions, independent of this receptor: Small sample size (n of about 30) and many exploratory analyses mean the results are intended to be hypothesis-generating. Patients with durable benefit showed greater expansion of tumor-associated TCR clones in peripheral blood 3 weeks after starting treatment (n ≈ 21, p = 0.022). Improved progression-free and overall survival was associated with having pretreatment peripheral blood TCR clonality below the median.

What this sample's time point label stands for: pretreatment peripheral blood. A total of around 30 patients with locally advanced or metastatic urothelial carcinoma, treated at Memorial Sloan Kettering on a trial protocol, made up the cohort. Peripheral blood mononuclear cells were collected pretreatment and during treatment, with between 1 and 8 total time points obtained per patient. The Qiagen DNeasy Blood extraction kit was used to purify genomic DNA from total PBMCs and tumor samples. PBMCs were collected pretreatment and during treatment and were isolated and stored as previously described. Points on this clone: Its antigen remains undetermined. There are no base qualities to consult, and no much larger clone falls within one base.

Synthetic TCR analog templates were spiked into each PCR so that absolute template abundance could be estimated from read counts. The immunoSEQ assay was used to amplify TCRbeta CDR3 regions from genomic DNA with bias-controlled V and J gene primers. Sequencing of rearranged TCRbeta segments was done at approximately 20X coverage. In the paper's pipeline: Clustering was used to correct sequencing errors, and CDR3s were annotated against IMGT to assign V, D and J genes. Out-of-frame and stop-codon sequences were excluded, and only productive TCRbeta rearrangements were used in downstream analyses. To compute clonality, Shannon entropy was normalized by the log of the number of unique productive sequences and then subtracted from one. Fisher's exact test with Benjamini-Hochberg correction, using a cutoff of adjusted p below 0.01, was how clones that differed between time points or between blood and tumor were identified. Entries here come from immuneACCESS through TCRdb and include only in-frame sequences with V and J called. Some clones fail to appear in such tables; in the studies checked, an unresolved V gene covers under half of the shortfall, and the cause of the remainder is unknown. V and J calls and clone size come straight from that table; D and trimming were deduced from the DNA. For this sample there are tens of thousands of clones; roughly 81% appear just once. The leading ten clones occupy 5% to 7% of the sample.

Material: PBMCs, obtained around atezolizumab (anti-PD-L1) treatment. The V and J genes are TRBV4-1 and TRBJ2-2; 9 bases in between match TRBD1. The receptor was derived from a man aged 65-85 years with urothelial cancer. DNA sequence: TGCGCCAGCAGCCGGATACAGGGGGCTGAGGGGGCCGGGGAGCTGTTTTTT. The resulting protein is CASSRIQGAEGAGELFF.